The clone carrying this TCR beta chain came up many times. Its matching antigen is unknown. This sample is drawn from a study of T cells in Graves' hyperthyroidism and ophthalmopathy. Points from the study as a whole: In the analysis, a 13 V-J model separated ophthalmopathy from stable hyperthyroidism.

The V end was cut by 1 base, the J end by 0 bases, with 5 bases between. Germline V lookup: CDR1 SGHRS, CDR2 YFSETQ. The CDR3 has 14 amino acids. Amplification of TCR beta CDR3 regions used RNA as the template. First-round RT-PCR with HTBI primers amplified the TCR CDR3 region. MiXCR, run by TCRdb on the multiplex PCR reads, gives a single entry per CDR3 protein. Of hundreds of thousands of distinct CDR3 sequences in the sample, roughly 20% were seen once. The receptor comes from a man aged 25-45 years with Graves' ophthalmopathy. Sequencing was done on a sample of blood. The chain links TRBV5-1 to TRBJ2-1; D not certain. The CDR3 here is CASSLSRSYNEQFF. Written as DNA, the CDR3 is TGCGCCAGCAGCTTGTCGCGCTCCTACAATGAGCAGTTCTTC.